Following are 23 T cell receptor beta chains from one sample sequenced in a study of cytomegalovirus exposure and HLA in healthy donors. A multiplex PCR was run with 60 Vbeta primers and 13 Jbeta primers. The data were produced by immunoSEQ multiplex PCR, yet TCRdb's version contains in-frame clones alone and is incomplete. The sample yields some 200,000 clones, around 84% seen once. Material: PBMCs. The receptors shown here come from a woman between 45 and 60 years old in good health and CMV-seropositive.

The chain employs TRBV4-1 and TRBJ1-4, with 9 bases lining up with TRBD1. Germline V lookup: CDR1 MGHRA, CDR2 YSYEKL. The CDR3 covers 14 residues. V trimming: 4 bases; J trimming: 8 bases; junction bases outside the gene matches: 5. CDR3 amino acids: CASSLQGASEKLFF. CDR3 coding DNA: TGCGCCAGCAGCCTACAGGGGGCTTCGGAAAAACTGTTTTTT.

The chain combines TRBV5-6 with TRBJ2-3; tentative D call: TRBD2 (5 bases). The V end lost 2 bases, the J end lost 1 base, and 11 bases lay between the germline ends. The CDR3 runs to 15 residues. The V gene's germline CDR1 is SGHDT and CDR2 YYEEEE. CDR3 sequence: CASSLGGRRTDTQYF. The DNA for the CDR3 is TGTGCCAGCAGCTTAGGAGGCCGACGCACAGATACGCAGTATTTT.

CDR3 amino acids: CASKSRGITYEQYF. DNA of the CDR3: TGTGCCAGCAAATCGAGGGGGATCACCTACGAGCAGTACTTC. The chain couples TRBV28 to TRBJ2-7; D is possibly TRBD1 (6 bases). V lost 7 bases and J lost 2, with 15 bases in between. CDR3 length: 14 residues. Germline loops: CDR1 MDHEN, CDR2 SYDVKM.

This chain uses TRBV7-9 with TRBJ2-5; 8 nucleotides agree with TRBD1. The length of the CDR3 is 16 residues. Unmatched junction bases numbered 8, after V lost 1 base and J lost 4 bases. Germline assignment: CDR1 SEHNR and CDR2 FQNEAQ (reference sequence). The CDR3 spells CASSLGQGSERETQYF. CDR3 nucleotides: TGTGCCAGCAGCTTAGGACAGGGGTCGGAACGAGAGACCCAGTACTTC.

The chain couples TRBV19 to TRBJ1-1; no reliable D call. There are 16 residues in the CDR3. V shed 7 bases and J shed 0 bases, with 18 bases lying between them. Germline loops: CDR1 LNHDA, CDR2 SQIVND (reference sequence). CDR3 coding DNA: TGTGCCAGTACGTCCGGTTTTCTCCGGGTGAACACTGAAGCTTTCTTT. As protein: CASTSGFLRVNTEAFF.

CDR3 region: CASSLGVTQYF. The CDR3 DNA follows: TGTGCCAGCAGCTTAGGAGTTACCCAGTACTTC. The chain has TRBV7-8 and TRBJ2-5, with D unresolved. V was shortened by 1 base and J by 8 bases, with 5 bases between the two germline ends. This CDR3 contains 11 residues. CDR1 SGHVS and CDR2 FQNEAQ come from the germline V gene.

The chain is built from TRBV7-2 and TRBJ1-1, with D maybe TRBD1 (6 bases). This CDR3 region has 17 residues. Trimming removed 1 base from V and 4 bases from J, with 19 bases in between. Germline V gives CDR1 SGHTA, CDR2 FQGNSA. The CDR3, as DNA: TGTGCCAGCAGCTTAGTTTCGATTAAGGGGGTAAGCACTGAAGCTTTCTTT. Protein product: CASSLVSIKGVSTEAFF.

The V and J genes are TRBV15 and TRBJ1-4, with 7 bases that match TRBD1. This CDR3 has 14 residues. The germline V gene encodes CDR1 LNHNV and CDR2 YYDKDF (reference sequence). J lost 11 bases, V lost 0 bases, and 6 bases had no gene match. The CDR3 nucleotides read TGTGCCACCAGCAGAGATCAACAGGGGAGGAAACTGTTTTTT. Translating it yields CATSRDQQGRKLFF. Full variable domain (missing parts from reference TRBV15 and TRBJ1-4): DAMVIQNPRYQVTQFGKPVTLSCSQTLNHNVMYWYQQKSSQAPKLLFHYYDKDFNNEADTPDNFQSRRPNTSFCFLDIRSPGLGDTAMYLCATSRDQQGRKLFFGSGTQLSVL.

The rearrangement uses TRBV6-4 and TRBJ1-2; 10 nucleotides match TRBD1. The J segment lost 14 bases and the V segment lost 6 bases, leaving 6 bases of the junction unmatched. Germline CDR1 reads MRHNA; CDR2 reads SNTAGT. This CDR3 is 11 amino acids long. The CDR3 nucleotides read TGTGCCAGCAGGGGGACAGGGGAGGGGACCTTC. This translates into CASRGTGEGTF.

V and J are TRBV15 and TRBJ2-1; TRBD2 might be the D (6 bases). This CDR3 contains 14 residues. Germline V lookup: CDR1 LNHNV, CDR2 YYDKDF (reference sequence). Deletions cut 1 base from V and 11 bases from J, with 15 bases between. CDR3 DNA sequence: TGTGCCACCAGCAGAGGGAGTGGGGGGATTAAGCAGTTCTTC. Its protein is CATSRGSGGIKQFF.

The chain employs TRBV7-8 and TRBJ1-1; tentative D call: TRBD1 (6 bases). V was clipped by 1 base and J by 2 bases, with 14 bases between them. The germline gives CDR1 SGHVS, CDR2 FQNEAQ. This CDR3 contains 16 residues. The CDR3 DNA follows: TGTGCCAGCAGCTTAGTTGATAGGGGGATAAACACTGAAGCTTTCTTT. This encodes CASSLVDRGINTEAFF.

The rearrangement joins TRBV19 to TRBJ2-2; D remains ambiguous. Germline CDR1 and CDR2: LNHDA and SQIVND (reference sequence). This CDR3 contains 14 residues. Trimming took off 2 bases at V and 4 bases at J, with 8 bases between the two ends. In DNA, the CDR3 is TGTGCCAGTAGTATATCCAGGCCCACCGGGGAGCTGTTTTTT. This encodes CASSISRPTGELFF.

V is TRBV4-3 and J is TRBJ2-3, with TRBD2 matching over 10 bases. The CDR3 covers 18 residues. Trimming at V came to 6 bases and at J to 0 bases, leaving 12 bases not matched to a gene. Germline CDR1 LGHNA, CDR2 YSLEER. CDR3 sequence: CASRPGLAPIASTDTQYF. CDR3 bases: TGCGCCAGCAGGCCGGGACTAGCGCCCATCGCTAGCACAGATACGCAGTATTTT.

J is TRBJ1-1 and V is TRBV7-9, with 9 bases matching TRBD1. CDR1 and CDR2 (germline): SEHNR, FQNEAQ (reference sequence). V lost 5 bases and J lost 3; bases outside the gene matches: 4. CDR3 length: 14 amino acids. The CDR3 protein is CASSQRQGDTEAFF. CDR3 sequence (DNA): TGTGCCAGCAGCCAGCGACAGGGGGACACTGAAGCTTTCTTT.

This chain uses TRBV4-1 with TRBJ2-1; 8 nucleotides agree with TRBD1. After removal of 1 base from V and 2 bases from J, the junction contained 4 bases not matched to a gene. CDR3 length: 16 amino acids. In germline, CDR1 is MGHRA, CDR2 YSYEKL. CDR3: CASSQGGRGPYNEQFF. In DNA, the CDR3 is TGCGCCAGCAGCCAAGGGGGCAGGGGGCCCTACAATGAGCAGTTCTTC.

The genes are TRBV4-1 and TRBJ2-1; TRBD2 matches at 7 bases. There are 17 residues in the CDR3. J was trimmed by 0 bases and V by 2 bases; bases with no gene match: 7. Germline V gene lookup returns CDR1 MGHRA and CDR2 YSYEKL. The CDR3 is CASSQKYSGYSYNEQFF. CDR3 nucleotide sequence: TGCGCCAGCAGCCAAAAATATAGCGGGTACTCCTACAATGAGCAGTTCTTC.

The CDR3 protein is CASSSGTGLETQYF. Written as DNA, the CDR3 is TGTGCCAGCAGTTCGGGGACAGGGTTAGAGACCCAGTACTTC. This chain connects TRBV6-1 to TRBJ2-5; 9 positions agree with TRBD1. Germline CDR1 and CDR2: MNHNS and SASEGT. CDR3 length: 14 amino acids. The ends lost 5 bases at V and 4 bases at J; junction bases unmatched: 5.

CDR3 in amino acids: CASRRPPGQGAGGYTF. CDR3 nucleotide sequence: TGTGCCAGCCGTAGGCCCCCGGGACAGGGGGCAGGTGGCTACACCTTC. The J gene is TRBJ1-2, the V gene TRBV19; 12 bases line up with TRBD1. The CDR3 is made up of 16 amino acids. Unmatched junction bases numbered 15, after V lost 9 bases and J lost 7 bases. Germline loops: CDR1 LNHDA, CDR2 SQIVND (reference sequence).

This clone was seen more than once but under ten times. The gene calls are TRBV6-1 and TRBJ2-5; 7 bases are shared with TRBD1. The CDR3 contains 13 residues. In germline, CDR1 is MNHNS, CDR2 SASEGT. The V segment lost 8 bases and the J segment 5 bases; nucleotides outside the gene matches: 8. The CDR3 here is CASEDRLWETQYF. For the CDR3, the DNA is TGTGCCAGCGAGGACAGGCTATGGGAGACCCAGTACTTC.

The chain has TRBV11-3 and TRBJ2-1; the match to TRBD1 covers 7 bases. Germline V lookup: CDR1 SGHNT, CDR2 YENEEA. The CDR3 consists of 13 residues. V was clipped by 8 bases and J by 12 bases; unmatched bases: 13. In DNA form, the CDR3 reads TGTGCCAGCTCGACAGGGTCGCAGTCAGGGCAGTTCTTC. Its translation is CASSTGSQSGQFF. The variable domain in full, completed from reference TRBV11-3 and TRBJ2-1, reads EAGVVQSPRYKIIEKKQPVAFWCNPISGHNTLYWYLQNLGQGPELLIRYENEEAVDDSQLPKDRFSAERLKGVDSTLKIQPAELGDSAVYLCASSTGSQSGQFFGPGTRLTVL.

DNA of the CDR3: TGTGCCAGCAGTGAATGGACTAGCTTTAGTGCTAGCACAGATACGCAGTATTTT. As protein: CASSEWTSFSASTDTQYF. V gene TRBV2 combines with J gene TRBJ2-3, with 8 bases aligning to TRBD2. Germline CDR1 is SNHLY and CDR2 is FYNNEI. Trimming removed 2 bases from V and 0 bases from J; junction bases left unmatched: 10. The CDR3 runs to 18 residues.

This clone has just a few counts. This rearrangement joins TRBV5-1 to TRBJ1-1; perhaps TRBD1 as D (6 bases). Looked up from germline, CDR1 is SGHRS and CDR2 is YFSETQ. Trimming removed 4 bases from V and 2 bases from J, with 12 bases in between. The CDR3 runs 14 residues. CDR3 coding DNA: TGCGCCAGCAGCATCCCAGGGGATAACACTGAAGCTTTCTTT. As protein: CASSIPGDNTEAFF.

The chain combines TRBV29-1 with TRBJ1-6; 7 nucleotides agree with TRBD1. Trimming took 0 bases from V and 7 from J; bases not matched to a gene: 6. This CDR3 spans 15 amino acids. In germline, CDR1 is SQVTM, CDR2 ANQGSEA. The CDR3 DNA reads as TGCAGCGTTGAAGAACTGACAGGGTTAAATTCACCCCTCCACTTT. Translated, it gives CSVEELTGLNSPLHF.